The present entry profiles one T cell receptor beta chain with its context. Its specificity is unknown. The protocol was immunoSEQ multiplex PCR, while the TCRdb copy is restricted to in-frame clones and leaves out a portion. The sample lists under 350,000 clones, just over 85% occurring once. The data were obtained in a study of cytomegalovirus exposure and HLA in healthy donors. Broader study findings: Most sequenced TCRs were rare (though some public TCRs occurred in many donors).

The V end was cut by 3 bases, the J end by 2 bases, with 11 bases between. CDR3 length: 15 amino acids. Germline V gene sequence: CDR1 LNHDA, CDR2 SQIVND (reference sequence). The sequence came from a woman aged 18-29 years in good health and CMV-seronegative. The sequenced material came from PBMCs. The rearrangement uses TRBV19 and TRBJ1-5; a possible D gene is TRBD1 (5 bases). Written as DNA, the CDR3 is TGTGCCAGTAGTATGTTCAGGGAAGGCAATCAGCCCCAGCATTTT. Translated: CASSMFREGNQPQHF.